This note documents a single TCR beta chain sequence. In the original analysis: Estimates of nucleated cell counts were drawn from the amplification of reference gene primers. Method: immunoSEQ multiplex PCR; TCRdb's copy keeps in-frame clones and lacks some. D and trimming were read from the DNA, whereas the V and J calls and clone size are those reported in that table. The table records about 98,000 clones, more than 75% of them present only once. This sample stems from a study of blood T cell repertoires in COVID-19. Study-wide background: T cells, B-cell-depleted T cells, or PBMCs supplied cDNA or gDNA.

V was pared by 4 bases and J by 8 bases, with 20 bases between. The CDR3 covers 15 residues. In germline, CDR1 is MNHEY, CDR2 SMNVEV (reference sequence). J is TRBJ1-2 and V is TRBV27; a weak D match, TRBD1 (5 bases). The sequenced sample was peripheral blood. This TCR was sampled from a human donor in a cohort sampled during active COVID-19. CDR3 sequence (DNA): TGTGCCAGCAGTTCCTACCGGGAGAAGGGGAACGGCTACACCTTC. Protein: CASSSYREKGNGYTF.